The T cell receptor (beta chain) under discussion was sequenced for a study of T cells after yellow fever vaccination. Broader study findings: Secondary responses were weaker yet peaked faster, day 5 versus 15. Booster sampling recovered most clones from primary vaccination (approximately 96% CD4, just over 85% CD8).

TCR cDNA, made by 5'RACE template switching, carried an added universal primer site and UMIs. Using its own MiXCR run on the 5' RACE reads, TCRdb lists one record per CDR3 protein. The sample has roughly 300,000 distinct CDR3 sequences, 8% to 9.5% seen once. In its sample, this clonotype was seen a few times. As yet, its antigen is unknown. Germline V gives CDR1 MNHEY, CDR2 SVGAGI. CDR3 size: 15 residues. Trimming left V 6 bases short and J 3 bases short, with 17 bases between. The chain joins TRBV6-5 to TRBJ1-2; D gene ambiguous. The input for sequencing was PBMCs, taken around 45 days after the first yellow fever vaccination. The TCR originated in a young man who received the YFV17D yellow fever vaccine. CDR3 nucleotide sequence: TGTGCCAGCAGGACGGACGGAACAGCTCACTATGGCTACACCTTC. This codes for CASRTDGTAHYGYTF.